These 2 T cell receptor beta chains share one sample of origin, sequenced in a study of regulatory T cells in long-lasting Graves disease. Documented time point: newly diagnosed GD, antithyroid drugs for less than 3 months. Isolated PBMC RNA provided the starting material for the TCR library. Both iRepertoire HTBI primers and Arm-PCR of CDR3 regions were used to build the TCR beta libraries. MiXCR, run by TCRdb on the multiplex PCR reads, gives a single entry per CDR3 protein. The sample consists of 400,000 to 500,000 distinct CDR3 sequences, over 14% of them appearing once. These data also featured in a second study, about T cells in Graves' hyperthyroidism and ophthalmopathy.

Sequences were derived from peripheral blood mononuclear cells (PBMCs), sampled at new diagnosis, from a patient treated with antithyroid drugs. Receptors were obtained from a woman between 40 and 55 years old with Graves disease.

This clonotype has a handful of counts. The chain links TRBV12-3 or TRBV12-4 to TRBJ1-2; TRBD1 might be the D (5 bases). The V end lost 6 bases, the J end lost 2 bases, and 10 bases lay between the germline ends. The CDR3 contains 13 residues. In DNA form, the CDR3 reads TGTGCCAGCAGGTTCAGGGACAACTATGGCTACACCTTC. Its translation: CASRFRDNYGYTF.

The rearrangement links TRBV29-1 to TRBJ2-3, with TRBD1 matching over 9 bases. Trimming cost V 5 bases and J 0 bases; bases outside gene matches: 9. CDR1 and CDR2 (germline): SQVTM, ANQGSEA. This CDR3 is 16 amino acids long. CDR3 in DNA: TGCAGCGTTTCCGGGACAGGGAGATTCAGCACAGATACGCAGTATTTT. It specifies CSVSGTGRFSTDTQYF.